The 22 T cell receptor beta chains below all came from one sample that was sequenced in a study of T-cell reconstitution after alpha-beta-depleted transplantation in children. The library targeted TCRbeta and was prepared with unique molecular identifiers. TCRdb passed the PCR reads through MiXCR, listing each CDR3 protein once. Found here are about 250,000 distinct CDR3 sequences, more than 20% of them singletons; the top ten hold about 5%. Sequenced material: PBMCs, mostly from graft donor cells, taken 360 days after TCRalphabeta/CD19-depleted stem cell transplant. Every receptor here comes from a female patient aged 2-10 years who had a stem cell transplant for congenital amegakaryocytic thrombocytopenia, so the T cells may come from the graft donor.

The chain is built from TRBV20-1 and TRBJ2-7, with no clear D. Between the trimmed V and J ends, which lost 4 bases and 3 bases, there was a span of 7 bases. The germline CDR1 and CDR2 sequences are DFQATT and SNEGSKA (reference sequence). CDR3 length equals 11 residues. CDR3 sequence: CSAKRDYEQYF. The CDR3 DNA follows: TGCAGTGCTAAAAGGGACTACGAGCAGTACTTC.

This clonotype was counted at least ten times. The chain recombines TRBV6-5 with TRBJ1-1; 7 positions match TRBD1. J gave up 6 bases and V 6 bases, and 4 bases lay outside the gene matches. Germline V gene sequence: CDR1 MNHEY, CDR2 SVGAGI. This CDR3 is built from 12 residues. CDR3 loop: CASRTGSAEAFF. The CDR3 DNA reads TGTGCCAGCAGGACAGGGAGCGCTGAAGCTTTCTTT.

The V and J genes are TRBV27 and TRBJ2-3; 12 bases map to TRBD2. Germline-derived CDR1 and CDR2 are MNHEY and SMNVEV (reference sequence). The V gene end was trimmed by 6 bases and the J gene end by 4 bases; junction bases not matched to a gene: 11. CDR3 length equals 17 residues. The CDR3 reads CASSRLAGDIRADTQYF. CDR3 bases: TGTGCCAGCAGCCGACTAGCGGGAGATATTCGGGCAGATACGCAGTATTTT.

This clonotype has a handful of counts. The chain links TRBV6-1 to TRBJ2-7; TRBD1 might be the D (5 bases). There are 13 residues in the CDR3. V was cut by 5 bases and J by 2 bases, with 10 bases left in between. In germline, CDR1 is MNHNS, CDR2 SASEGT. The CDR3 DNA reads TGTGCCAGCAGTACCAGGGAAACCTACGAGCAGTACTTC. Its translation: CASSTRETYEQYF.

This clonotype was observed a handful of times. The gene calls are TRBV2 and TRBJ2-7, with TRBD1 matching 7 bases. J lost 1 base, V lost 6 bases, and 6 bases had no gene match. Germline loops: CDR1 SNHLY, CDR2 FYNNEI. This CDR3 spans 14 amino acids. In DNA form, the CDR3 reads TGTGCCAGCAGCACGGACAGGAGGTCCTACGAGCAGTACTTC. Translation gives CASSTDRRSYEQYF.

The chain joins TRBV10-3 to TRBJ2-1, with D perhaps TRBD2 (5 bases). Germline V CDR1 and CDR2: ENHRY, SYGVKD. The CDR3 totals 16 residues. V was trimmed by 3 bases and J by 4 bases, leaving 16 bases between them. The CDR3 region has the DNA TGTGCCATCAGTGATCTTCGGGGTAGCGCATACAATGAGCAGTTCTTC. Amino acids: CAISDLRGSAYNEQFF.

This clonotype was counted between two and nine times. The chain carries TRBV2 and TRBJ1-3; D remains ambiguous. Trimming removed 9 bases at V and 7 bases at J, with 16 bases between. Germline V lookup: CDR1 SNHLY, CDR2 FYNNEI. CDR3 length: 13 amino acids. CDR3 sequence: CARLWLPRNTIYF. The CDR3 region has the DNA TGTGCCAGACTGTGGCTCCCCCGGAACACCATATATTTT. Full variable domain (rest looked up from reference TRBV2 and TRBJ1-3): EPEVTQTPSHQVTQMGQEVILRCVPISNHLYFYWYRQILGQKVEFLVSFYNNEISEKSEIFDDQFSVERPDGSNFTLKIRSTKLEDSAMYFCARLWLPRNTIYFGEGSWLTVV.

The rearrangement uses TRBV19 and TRBJ2-7; 10 bases are shared with TRBD1. From germline, CDR1 is LNHDA and CDR2 SQIVND (reference sequence). After removal of 3 bases from V and 5 bases from J, the junction contained 7 bases not matched to a gene. CDR3 size: 15 residues. CDR3 DNA sequence: TGTGCCAGTAGTATTTACGGGACAGGGGAACACGAGCAGTACTTC. Its translation: CASSIYGTGEHEQYF.

The V call is TRBV20-1, the J call TRBJ2-4; D remains unclear. CDR3 size: 14 residues. V shed 0 bases and J shed 5 bases, with 11 bases lying between them. Per the germline V gene, CDR1 is DFQATT and CDR2 is SNEGSKA (reference sequence). Here the CDR3 reads CSARDIVLQNIQYF. The CDR3 DNA follows: TGCAGTGCTAGAGATATAGTTCTCCAAAACATTCAGTACTTC.

This clonotype occurred a few times. The chain combines TRBV29-1 with TRBJ2-5; unclear D gene. Looked up from germline, CDR1 is SQVTM and CDR2 is ANQGSEA. V was trimmed by 1 base and J by 3 bases, leaving 6 bases between them. The CDR3 totals 12 residues. CDR3: CSVEVVEETQYF. CDR3 nucleotide sequence: TGCAGCGTTGAAGTAGTTGAAGAGACCCAGTACTTC. Combining the CDR3 with reference TRBV29-1 and TRBJ2-5 gives the whole variable domain SAVISQKPSRDICQRGTSLTIQCQVDSQVTMMFWYRQQPGQSLTLIATANQGSEATYESGFVIDKFPISRPNLTFSTLTVSNMSPEDSSIYLCSVEVVEETQYFGPGTRLLVL.

This clonotype was counted many times. The rearrangement uses TRBV12-3 or TRBV12-4 and TRBJ2-1, with D hard to call. The CDR3 spans 13 residues. The V and J ends lost 4 bases and 7 bases respectively, with 11 bases between them. CDR3 protein: CASSWGFRNEQFF. The DNA of the CDR3 is TGTGCCAGCAGTTGGGGTTTTCGGAATGAGCAGTTCTTC.

This clonotype was seen more than once but under ten times. The chain carries TRBV9 and TRBJ2-3; D is possibly TRBD2 (6 bases). In germline, CDR1 is SGDLS, CDR2 YYNGEE. This CDR3 contains 15 residues. V gave up 0 bases and J gave up 4 bases, with 12 bases separating them. The CDR3 protein is CASSVEGTLSDTQYF. The CDR3 nucleotides are TGTGCCAGCAGCGTAGAGGGGACTCTGTCAGATACGCAGTATTTT.

The V and J genes are TRBV20-1 and TRBJ2-1; possibly TRBD2 for D (6 bases). V was clipped by 7 bases and J by 5 bases, with 18 bases between them. The germline V gene has CDR1 DFQATT and CDR2 SNEGSKA (reference sequence). The CDR3 loop spans 14 amino acids. The CDR3 loop reads CSGFSLATDNEQFF. As DNA, the CDR3 is TGCAGTGGTTTCAGTCTAGCGACCGACAATGAGCAGTTCTTC.

As to this clonotype: Its ends do not fully match the called genes, so a read error is possible. V usage is TRBV4-2 and J usage is TRBJ2-3, with D unresolved. The germline gives CDR1 LGHNA, CDR2 YNFKEQ. This CDR3 is 15 amino acids long. The CDR3, as DNA: TGTGCCAGCAGCCAAGAGATTAGAAACACAGATCCGCAGTATTTT. This translates into CASSQEIRNTDPQYF.

The rearrangement joins TRBV29-1 to TRBJ2-5, with 9 bases that match TRBD2. The CDR3 runs 14 residues. Trimming removed 4 bases from V and 4 bases from J; junction bases left unmatched: 7. CDR1 and CDR2 from the germline V gene are SQVTM and ANQGSEA. CDR3 loop: CSVVFLAGSETQYF. CDR3 bases: TGCAGCGTTGTTTTCCTAGCGGGGTCAGAGACCCAGTACTTC.

The J gene is TRBJ1-5, the V gene TRBV2; D uncertain. Trimming removed 7 bases at V and 0 bases at J, with 16 bases between. The CDR3 consists of 16 residues. CDR1 is SNHLY, CDR2 FYNNEI, per germline. Here the CDR3 DNA reads TGTGCCAGCAAGTCCACGGGATCTTATAGCAATCAGCCCCAGCATTTT. Translating gives CASKSTGSYSNQPQHF.

This clonotype showed up just a few times. This chain uses TRBV5-1 with TRBJ2-5; maybe TRBD1 (6 bases). Germline CDR1 is SGHRS and CDR2 is YFSETQ. The ends were cut back, 3 bases at V and 2 bases at J, with 11 bases in the middle. This CDR3 has 14 amino acids. The DNA for the CDR3 is TGCGCCAGCAGCTCCGAACAGGGACAAGAGACCCAGTACTTC. This encodes CASSSEQGQETQYF. The full variable domain, completed using reference TRBV5-1 and TRBJ2-5, is KAGVTQTPRYLIKTRGQQVTLSCSPISGHRSVSWYQQTPGQGLQFLFEYFSETQRNKGNFPGRFSGRQFSNSRSEMNVSTLELGDSALYLCASSSEQGQETQYFGPGTRLLVL.

In its sample, this clonotype was seen many times. V and J are TRBV12-3 or TRBV12-4 and TRBJ2-2; D gene unclear. V was trimmed by 1 base and J by 3 bases, leaving 6 bases between them. The CDR3 covers 14 residues. CDR3 region: CASSLVGYTGELFF. CDR3 DNA: TGTGCCAGCAGTTTAGTGGGCTACACCGGGGAGCTGTTTTTT.

The gene calls are TRBV5-6 and TRBJ1-1; a possible D gene is TRBD1 (6 bases). The CDR3 has 14 amino acids. CDR1 is SGHDT, CDR2 YYEEEE, per germline. The germline V and J ends were trimmed by 2 bases and 5 bases, with 13 bases remaining between them. The CDR3 loop is CASSLSHRGTEAFF. For the CDR3, the DNA is TGTGCCAGCAGCTTATCTCATAGGGGGACTGAAGCTTTCTTT.

The CDR3 bases are TGTGCCATCAGTGAGTCATTAGGTACGTCAGAGCGGGGGGCTTACAATGAGCAGTTCTTC. Encoded protein: CAISESLGTSERGAYNEQFF. The gene calls are TRBV10-3 and TRBJ2-1; 9 bases are shared with TRBD2. This CDR3 region has 20 residues. V lost 0 bases to trimming and J lost 4 bases; unmatched junction nucleotides: 16. Germline V gene sequence: CDR1 ENHRY, CDR2 SYGVKD.

This clonotype has more than one count but fewer than ten. The J gene is TRBJ2-7, the V gene TRBV7-2, with a tentative D call TRBD1 (6 bases). CDR1 and CDR2 (germline): SGHTA, FQGNSA. The CDR3 extends over 15 amino acids. Trimming took 5 bases from V and 6 from J, leaving 20 bases between them. DNA of the CDR3: TGTGCCAGCAGCACCCGGGCAGGGGCCCTAAGCGAGCAGTACTTC. Amino acids: CASSTRAGALSEQYF.

The chain employs TRBV20-1 and TRBJ2-7, with 9 positions matching TRBD2. Germline CDR1 reads DFQATT; CDR2 reads SNEGSKA (reference sequence). This CDR3 comprises 18 residues. The V segment lost 0 bases and the J segment 4 bases; nucleotides outside the gene matches: 16. The CDR3, as DNA: TGCAGTGCTAGAGATAGAAAGTCAGCGGGAGGCTTTATATACGAGCAGTACTTC. It yields the protein CSARDRKSAGGFIYEQYF.